Included here is one T cell receptor (beta chain) sequence, with context. What it binds is not known. The sample comes from a study of human T cells and chemical hapten exposure. Across the whole study: Diphenylcyclopropenone was applied weekly to patients' scalps across the roughly 25-week study. TCR yields per sample varied, mainly owing to small pooled library volume differences.

The CDR3 runs to 18 residues. Trimming at V came to 4 bases and at J to 2 bases, leaving 11 bases not matched to a gene. CDR1 and CDR2 from the germline V gene are LGHDT and YNNKEL (reference sequence). Study observations and caveats: With patch test score, the counts of PT1 expanded TCRs showed a positive correlation.

Using its own MiXCR run on the RACE reads, TCRdb lists one record per CDR3 protein. The sample holds over 100,000 distinct CDR3 sequences, approximately 11% seen once. The time point here: patch test 3, about 24 weeks after DPC sensitization. The treatment here: therapeutic diphenylcyclopropenone sensitization with weekly scalp DPC. The material sequenced was whole blood, taken in connection with sensitization to the hapten diphenylcyclopropenone (DPC). The gene calls are TRBV3-1 and TRBJ2-3; TRBD2 aligns across 11 bases. This TCR derives from a woman aged 50 to 60 with alopecia areata. Some clones in this sample may be carry-over from other donors' samples. This CDR3 reads CASSLRGSSGGATDTQYF. The CDR3 region has the DNA TGTGCCAGCAGCCTAAGAGGCAGTAGCGGGGGGGCCACAGATACGCAGTATTTT.